This TCR beta chain stems from a study of T cell repertoires in cytomegalovirus infection. Study summary: It can be stated that public TCR beta signatures indicated CMV infection as well as a matching HLA type.

General study results and limits: HLA-C-restricted TCR beta clonotypes specific for CMV led the ex vivo response.

TCRdb recomputed calls from the reads with MiXCR, one row per CDR3 protein. The sample lists tens of thousands of distinct CDR3 sequences, 25% to 30% seen once, with 45% to 75% in the top ten. A remark on this clonotype: The antigen is undetermined.

The V segment lost 3 bases and the J segment 7 bases; nucleotides outside the gene matches: 6. Germline V gene lookup returns CDR1 MNHEY and CDR2 SMNVEV (reference sequence). This CDR3 region has 15 residues. Sequencing used CD8+ T cells from cultured PBMCs, obtained from culture after CMV antigen stimulation. The V gene is TRBV27, the J gene TRBJ2-1, with 10 bases identical to TRBD1. This clonotype was obtained from a human donor in good health (CMV status not recorded). Some clones in this sample may be carry-over from other donors' samples. Written as DNA, the CDR3 is TGTGCCAGCAGTTTCGGACAGGGGGGGGGGAATGAGCAGTTCTTC. This codes for CASSFGQGGGNEQFF.